What follows are 9 T cell receptor beta chains derived from one specimen sequenced in a study of shared clonotypes between healthy human individuals. Measured with immunoSEQ multiplex PCR; TCRdb has only the in-frame clones, and not every one. The sample consists of some 2.1 million clones, 85% to 95% of them appearing once. Sequencing was carried out using naive CD4+ T cells sorted from blood. The subset was: CD45RA+ positively selected. The receptors derive from a man aged 18 to 35 in good health.

The chain is built from TRBV7-9 and TRBJ1-2; D call uncertain. The V end lost 5 bases, the J end lost 6 bases, and 16 bases lay between the germline ends. Per germline, CDR1 SEHNR and CDR2 FQNEAQ (reference sequence). The CDR3 sequence is 14 residues long. As DNA, the CDR3 is TGTGCCAGCAGCCTCGTTACGCTTTCGGATGGCTACACCTTC. Its translation: CASSLVTLSDGYTF.

The chain recombines TRBV4-3 with TRBJ2-7; D is possibly TRBD2 (6 bases). The V end was cut by 3 bases, the J end by 2 bases, with 17 bases between. CDR1 is LGHNA and CDR2 is YSLEER in the germline V gene. CDR3 length: 16 amino acids. The CDR3 region is CASSHQLGSGAYEQYF. The CDR3 nucleotides are TGCGCCAGCAGCCACCAGCTGGGTAGCGGTGCCTACGAGCAGTACTTC.

This clone has only one observation. The CDR3 DNA is TGTGCCATCAGTGAGTCCAGCGGGATCGAGACCCAGTACTTC. Protein: CAISESSGIETQYF. The chain is built from TRBV10-3 and TRBJ2-5; 7 bases match TRBD2. From germline, CDR1 is ENHRY and CDR2 SYGVKD. Unmatched junction bases numbered 3, after V lost 0 bases and J lost 5 bases. The CDR3 contains 14 residues.

The chain combines TRBV2 with TRBJ2-2; 11 bases are a match to TRBD2. Germline V gene data show CDR1 as SNHLY and CDR2 as FYNNEI. J lost 0 bases, V lost 5 bases, and 5 bases had no gene match. The CDR3 covers 17 residues. CDR3 bases: TGTGCCAGCAGTCCGACTAGCGGGGACGCGAACACCGGGGAGCTGTTTTTT. Residues: CASSPTSGDANTGELFF.

V usage is TRBV10-3 and J usage is TRBJ1-1; D is undetermined. Germline V gives CDR1 ENHRY, CDR2 SYGVKD. The CDR3 has 14 amino acids. Trimming stripped 2 bases from V and 5 bases from J, with 12 bases between. CDR3 DNA sequence: TGTGCCATCAGTGAGGAACCGGGAGGAACTGAAGCTTTCTTT. Its translation: CAISEEPGGTEAFF.

V is TRBV29-1 and J is TRBJ2-7, with D uncertain. V lost 1 base and J lost 0, with 4 bases in between. Germline CDR1 reads SQVTM; CDR2 reads ANQGSEA. CDR3 length equals 12 residues. CDR3 sequence reads: CSVEVASYEQYF. The CDR3 nucleotides read TGCAGCGTTGAAGTAGCCTCCTACGAGCAGTACTTC.

About this clone itself: The sample contains more than one DNA sequence encoding this CDR3. The rearrangement joins TRBV30 to TRBJ1-4; the D is unclear. CDR1 is GTSNPN and CDR2 is SVGIG in the germline V gene (reference sequence). Trimming pared 2 bases from V and 8 bases from J, leaving 6 bases between. This CDR3 region has 11 residues. As DNA, the CDR3 is TGTGCCTGGAGTACGGGGGAAAAACTGTTTTTT. The encoded protein is CAWSTGEKLFF.

CDR3 protein: CASSFRLAGGTDTQYF. The CDR3 nucleotides are TGTGCCAGCAGCTTCAGACTAGCGGGGGGCACAGATACGCAGTATTTT. The V call is TRBV7-6, the J call TRBJ2-3, with 12 positions matching TRBD2. The CDR3 totals 16 residues. V shed 3 bases and J 1 base; nucleotides not matched to a gene: 2. Germline CDR1 and CDR2: SGHVS and FNYEAQ.

V and J are TRBV6-1 and TRBJ1-2; maybe TRBD1 (6 bases). The germline CDR1 and CDR2 sequences are MNHNS and SASEGT. V was pared by 5 bases and J by 7 bases, with 17 bases between. The CDR3 spans 14 residues. Here the CDR3 reads CASSRRQDSSGYTF. DNA of the CDR3: TGTGCCAGCAGTAGAAGACAGGATAGTAGTGGCTACACCTTC.